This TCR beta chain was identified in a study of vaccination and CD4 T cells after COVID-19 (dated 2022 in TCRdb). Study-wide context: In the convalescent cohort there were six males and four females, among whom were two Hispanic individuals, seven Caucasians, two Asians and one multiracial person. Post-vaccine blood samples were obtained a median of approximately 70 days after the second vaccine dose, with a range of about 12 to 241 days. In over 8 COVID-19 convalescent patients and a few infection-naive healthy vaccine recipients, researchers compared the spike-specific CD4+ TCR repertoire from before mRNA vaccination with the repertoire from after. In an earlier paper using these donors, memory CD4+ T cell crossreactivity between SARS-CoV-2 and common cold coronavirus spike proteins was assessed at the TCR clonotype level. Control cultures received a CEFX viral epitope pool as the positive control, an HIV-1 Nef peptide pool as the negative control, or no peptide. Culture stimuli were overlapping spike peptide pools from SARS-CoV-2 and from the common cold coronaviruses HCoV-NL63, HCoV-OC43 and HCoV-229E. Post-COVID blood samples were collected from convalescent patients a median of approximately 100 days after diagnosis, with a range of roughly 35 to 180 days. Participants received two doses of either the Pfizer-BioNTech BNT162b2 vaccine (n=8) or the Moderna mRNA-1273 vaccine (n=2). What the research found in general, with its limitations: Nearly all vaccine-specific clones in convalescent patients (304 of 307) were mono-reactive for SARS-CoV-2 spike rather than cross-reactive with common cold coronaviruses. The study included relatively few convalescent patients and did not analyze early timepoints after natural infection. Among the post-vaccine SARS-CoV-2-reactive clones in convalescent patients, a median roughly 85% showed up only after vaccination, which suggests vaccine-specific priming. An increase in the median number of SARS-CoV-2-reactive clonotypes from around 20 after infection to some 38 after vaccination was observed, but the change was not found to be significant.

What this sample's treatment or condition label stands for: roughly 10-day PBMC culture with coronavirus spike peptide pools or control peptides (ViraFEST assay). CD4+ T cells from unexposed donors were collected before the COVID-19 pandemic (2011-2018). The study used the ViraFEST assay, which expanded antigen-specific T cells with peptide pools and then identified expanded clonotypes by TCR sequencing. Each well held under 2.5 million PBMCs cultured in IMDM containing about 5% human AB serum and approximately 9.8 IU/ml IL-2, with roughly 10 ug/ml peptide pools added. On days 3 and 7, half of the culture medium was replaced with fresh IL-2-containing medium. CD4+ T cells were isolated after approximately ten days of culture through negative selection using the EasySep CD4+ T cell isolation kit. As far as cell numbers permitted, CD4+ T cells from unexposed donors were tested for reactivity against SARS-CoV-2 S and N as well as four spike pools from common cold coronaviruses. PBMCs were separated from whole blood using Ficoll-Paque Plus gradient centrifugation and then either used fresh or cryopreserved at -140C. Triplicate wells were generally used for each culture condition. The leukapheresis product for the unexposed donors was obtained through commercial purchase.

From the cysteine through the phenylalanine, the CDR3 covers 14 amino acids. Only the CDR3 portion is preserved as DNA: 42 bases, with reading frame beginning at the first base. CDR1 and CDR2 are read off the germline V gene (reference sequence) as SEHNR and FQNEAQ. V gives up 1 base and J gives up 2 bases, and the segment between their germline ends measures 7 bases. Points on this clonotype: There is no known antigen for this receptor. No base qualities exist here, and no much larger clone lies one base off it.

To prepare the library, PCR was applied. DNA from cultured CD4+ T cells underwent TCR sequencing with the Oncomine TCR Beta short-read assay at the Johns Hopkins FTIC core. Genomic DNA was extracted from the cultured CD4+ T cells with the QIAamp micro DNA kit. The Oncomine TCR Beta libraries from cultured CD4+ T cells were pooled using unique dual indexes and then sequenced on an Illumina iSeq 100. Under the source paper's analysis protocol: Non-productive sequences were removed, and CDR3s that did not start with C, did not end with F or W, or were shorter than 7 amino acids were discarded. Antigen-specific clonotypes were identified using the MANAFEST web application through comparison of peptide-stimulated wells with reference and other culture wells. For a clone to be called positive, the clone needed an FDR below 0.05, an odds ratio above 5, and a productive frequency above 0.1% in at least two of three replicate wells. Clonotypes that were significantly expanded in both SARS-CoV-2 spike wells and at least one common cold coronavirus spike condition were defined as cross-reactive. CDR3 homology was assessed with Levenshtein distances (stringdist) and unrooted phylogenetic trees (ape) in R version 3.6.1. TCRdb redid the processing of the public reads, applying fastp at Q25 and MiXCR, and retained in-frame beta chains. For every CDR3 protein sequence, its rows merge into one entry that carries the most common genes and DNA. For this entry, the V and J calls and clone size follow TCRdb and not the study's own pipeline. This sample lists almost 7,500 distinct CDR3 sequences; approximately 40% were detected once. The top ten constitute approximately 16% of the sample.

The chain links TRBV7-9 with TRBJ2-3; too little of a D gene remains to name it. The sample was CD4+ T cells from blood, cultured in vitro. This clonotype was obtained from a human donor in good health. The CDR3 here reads CASSLGNTTDTQYF. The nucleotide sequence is TGTGCCAGCAGCTTAGGAAACACCACAGATACGCAGTATTTT.